The next 20 T cell receptor beta chains were all read from a single sample in a study of TIL therapy for anti-PD-1-resistant metastatic lung cancer. This was the immunoSEQ v3 assay. Clones were sequenced by immunoSEQ multiplex PCR, and TCRdb holds only the in-frame ones, with some missing. The sample records 10,000 to 15,000 clones, roughly three quarters being singletons. Time point here: pre-treatment sample, taken before nivolumab and TIL therapy. The material sequenced was blood, taken at baseline. These receptors all stem from a person aged 25 to 80 with non-small cell lung cancer.

This clone was detected once. The chain uses TRBV30 and TRBJ1-1; TRBD1 is a possible D gene (5 bases). Germline CDR1 and CDR2: GTSNPN and SVGIG (reference sequence). This CDR3 has 14 residues. The V end lost 5 bases, the J end lost 0 bases, and 13 bases lay between the germline ends. The CDR3 DNA sequence: TGTGCCTGGTCCGGGACCGTCATGAACACTGAAGCTTTCTTT. Translating it yields CAWSGTVMNTEAFF.

This clone was seen just once. The rearrangement links TRBV7-2 to TRBJ2-3; D is perhaps TRBD2 (6 bases). The V gene's germline CDR1 is SGHTA and CDR2 FQGNSA. CDR3 size: 14 residues. V was trimmed by 5 bases and J by 0 bases, leaving 9 bases between them. DNA for the CDR3: TGTGCCAGCAGCCGCGGGGTTAGCACAGATACGCAGTATTTT. Amino acids: CASSRGVSTDTQYF.

This clone was counted between two and nine times. The V gene is TRBV19, the J gene TRBJ2-7; 7 nucleotides match TRBD1. V lost 5 bases to trimming and J lost 4 bases; unmatched junction nucleotides: 8. This CDR3 has 14 residues. Germline values: CDR1 LNHDA, CDR2 SQIVND (reference sequence). CDR3 DNA sequence: TGTGCCAGTAGTTCCCGACAGGGAGATTACGAGCAGTACTTC. It is translated as CASSSRQGDYEQYF.

V gene TRBV5-1 combines with J gene TRBJ1-2; 7 bases are a match to TRBD1. The CDR3 contains 13 residues. CDR1 is SGHRS and CDR2 is YFSETQ in the germline V gene. The V and J ends lost 6 bases and 4 bases, in that order; junction bases with no gene match: 6. CDR3 nucleotide sequence: TGCGCCAGCAATGAGGGGGCGGGCTATGGCTACACCTTC. It yields the protein CASNEGAGYGYTF.

This chain joins TRBV7-8 and TRBJ2-2; D tentatively reads TRBD1 or TRBD2 (7 bases each). CDR1 SGHVS and CDR2 FQNEAQ come from the germline V gene. The V and J ends lost 5 bases and 7 bases respectively, with 20 bases between them. CDR3 length equals 16 residues. In DNA form, the CDR3 reads TGTGCCAGCAGCCCAGAGGTCAGGGGGGGTATCGGGGAGCTGTTTTTT. Translating gives CASSPEVRGGIGELFF.

The chain uses TRBV11-2 and TRBJ2-3, with 15 positions matching TRBD2. CDR3 length equals 18 residues. Trimming at V came to 3 bases and at J to 5 bases, leaving 9 bases not matched to a gene. CDR1 is SGHAT and CDR2 is FQNNGV in the germline V gene. In DNA, the CDR3 is TGTGCCAGCAGCTTTGTTTCGGGACTAGCGGGAGGTATAGATACGCAGTATTTT. It specifies CASSFVSGLAGGIDTQYF.

The chain carries TRBV7-8 and TRBJ1-1, with D possibly matching TRBD1 (6 bases). The CDR3 consists of 15 residues. Trimming stripped 1 base from V and 4 bases from J, with 13 bases between. Germline-derived CDR1 and CDR2 are SGHVS and FQNEAQ. CDR3 in DNA: TGTGCCAGCAGCTTAGAGGCAGGGGCGGGCACTGAAGCTTTCTTT. Its protein product is CASSLEAGAGTEAFF.

This chain links TRBV21-1 with TRBJ2-3; the D segment call TRBD2 is taken from the table without a DNA check. TRBV21-1 is assigned pseudogene status. CDR3 length: 22 residues. The CDR3, as DNA: TGTGCCAGCAGCAAAGACCAGTATTCTATAGGGGAAGGGGAAGGAGGGACAGATACGCAGTATTTT. As protein: CASSKDQYSIGEGEGGTDTQYF.

The V call is TRBV2, the J call TRBJ2-5; D ambiguous. The J call may be mistaken, given a closer DNA end match to TRBJ2-7. This CDR3 is 13 amino acids long. The germline V gene has CDR1 SNHLY and CDR2 FYNNEI. The DNA of the CDR3 is TGTGCCAGCATGGCCTATAGCTCCTACGAGCAGTACTTC. This codes for CASMAYSSYEQYF.

The rearrangement links TRBV19 to TRBJ2-2; possibly TRBD2 for D (6 bases). Trimming cost V 5 bases and J 3 bases, with 10 bases left between them. The CDR3 is 14 amino acids. CDR1 is LNHDA and CDR2 is SQIVND in the germline V gene (reference sequence). This CDR3 is CASSSGTHTGELFF. CDR3 coding DNA: TGTGCCAGTAGTTCCGGGACTCACACCGGGGAGCTGTTTTTT.

This clone has just a few counts. V and J are TRBV6-4 and TRBJ2-1, with TRBD2 identical over 7 bases. The CDR3 has 15 residues. Germline V gene data show CDR1 as MRHNA and CDR2 as SNTAGT. V lost 2 bases and J lost 5; bases outside the gene matches: 6. CDR3 nucleotide sequence: TGTGCCAGCAGTGACGTGGGAGGGAGCAACAATGAGCAGTTCTTC. Its protein product is CASSDVGGSNNEQFF.

The table lists this clone with a count of one. The chain is built from TRBV2 and TRBJ2-2, with TRBD2 matching 11 bases. Trimming at V came to 7 bases and at J to 1 base, leaving 2 bases not matched to a gene. The CDR3 length is 15 residues. Germline V CDR1 and CDR2: SNHLY, FYNNEI. Written as DNA, the CDR3 is TGTGCCAGCAAAGGGACTAGCGGGAACACCGGGGAGCTGTTTTTT. Translation gives CASKGTSGNTGELFF.

V and J are TRBV25-1 and TRBJ2-5, with D possibly TRBD2 on 5 matching bases. Germline V CDR1 and CDR2: MGHDK, SYGVNS. V was clipped by 5 bases and J by 0 bases, with 13 bases between them. The CDR3 spans 15 residues. The CDR3 region has the DNA TGTGCCAGCAGTCGTCACACGGGGAACCAAGAGACCCAGTACTTC. Its translation is CASSRHTGNQETQYF.

This chain uses TRBV29-1 with TRBJ2-5, with 10 positions matching TRBD1. The germline CDR1 and CDR2 sequences are SQVTM and ANQGSEA. The CDR3 is 15 residues long. Germline trimming cut 1 base from V and 5 bases from J; bases unmatched to any gene: 7. This chain's CDR3 is CSVEVGRTGGETQYF. The DNA for the CDR3 is TGCAGCGTTGAAGTGGGAAGGACAGGGGGGGAGACCCAGTACTTC.

The V gene is TRBV5-4, the J gene TRBJ2-1; TRBD1 matches 10 bases. Germline loops: CDR1 SGHNT, CDR2 YYREEE (reference sequence). The CDR3 spans 15 residues. The V gene end was trimmed by 4 bases and the J gene end by 8 bases; junction bases not matched to a gene: 9. CDR3 DNA sequence: TGTGCCAGCAGCACGGGACAGGGGAAAACGGATGAGCAGTTCTTC. Translated: CASSTGQGKTDEQFF.

In this sample, this clone turned up a few times. The CDR3 DNA is TGTGCCAGCAGCGCCCGACCAGTGGGCGAGCAGTACTTC. Its translation: CASSARPVGEQYF. J is TRBJ2-7 and V is TRBV7-2, with D hard to call. The CDR3 runs to 13 residues. The V end lost 5 bases, the J end lost 6 bases, and 14 bases lay between the germline ends. The germline CDR1 and CDR2 sequences are SGHTA and FQGNSA.

The rearrangement links TRBV5-8 to TRBJ2-1; the D is unclear. This CDR3 is 15 amino acids long. V was trimmed by 0 bases and J by 8 bases, leaving 15 bases between them. The germline V gene has CDR1 SGHTS and CDR2 YDEGEE. The CDR3 reads CASSLDRIKNYEQFF. The CDR3 bases are TGTGCCAGCAGCTTGGACAGAATCAAGAACTATGAGCAGTTCTTC.

J is TRBJ1-1 and V is TRBV6-1; unclear D gene. The CDR3 contains 13 residues. V was trimmed by 2 bases and J by 10 bases, leaving 14 bases between them. The germline V gene encodes CDR1 MNHNS and CDR2 SASEGT. DNA for the CDR3: TGTGCCAGCAGTGAATACCCGGGAGGCCGAGCTTTCTTT. Protein sequence: CASSEYPGGRAFF.

This clone was found a few times. This chain connects TRBV30 to TRBJ1-3; no definite D call. CDR3 length: 13 residues. The V gene lost 8 bases and the J gene lost 0 bases, with 11 bases spanning the gap. Germline V lookup: CDR1 GTSNPN, CDR2 SVGIG (reference sequence). In nucleotides, the CDR3 is TGTGCCCAGGCGGGTATCTCTGGAAACACCATATATTTT. Encoded protein: CAQAGISGNTIYF.

The chain carries TRBV7-2 and TRBJ2-7, with no clear D. The germline CDR1 and CDR2 sequences are SGHTA and FQGNSA. Trimming cost V 2 bases and J 4 bases, with 3 bases left between them. The CDR3 has 11 residues. The CDR3 spells CASSLRYEQYF. CDR3 DNA: TGTGCCAGCAGCTTACGGTACGAGCAGTACTTC.